Listed here are 15 T cell receptor beta chains from one sample, sequenced in a study of human T cells and chemical hapten exposure. TCRdb independently ran MiXCR on the RACE reads; one entry per CDR3 protein. Altogether about 260,000 distinct CDR3 sequences are present, 7.5% to 9% being singletons, with the ten largest covering about 2.1%. Time point reported: pre-sensitization, week 0. Treatment reported: therapeutic diphenylcyclopropenone sensitization with weekly scalp DPC. The sample was whole blood, taken in connection with sensitization to the hapten diphenylcyclopropenone (DPC). These receptors came from a woman between 40 and 55 years old with alopecia areata. Some clones in this sample may be carry-over from other donors' samples.

This clonotype was seen only a few times. V and J are TRBV7-2 and TRBJ2-2; TRBD1 matches at 7 bases. The CDR3 length is 16 residues. Trimming took 5 bases from V and 6 from J; bases not matched to a gene: 12. Germline V gives CDR1 SGHTA, CDR2 FQGNSA. The DNA for the CDR3 is TGTGCCAGCAGCCGATCCTACTTAACAGGGGCCGGGGAGCTGTTTTTT. It is translated as CASSRSYLTGAGELFF.

Only a few counts were recorded for this clonotype. The rearrangement links TRBV5-4 to TRBJ1-1, with a weak D call TRBD1 (6 bases). V was clipped by 4 bases and J by 3 bases, with 19 bases between them. The CDR3 contains 16 residues. Germline-derived CDR1 and CDR2 are SGHNT and YYREEE (reference sequence). The CDR3: CASSLPPPGADTEAFF. The CDR3 DNA is TGTGCCAGCAGCCTCCCCCCACCGGGGGCGGACACTGAAGCTTTCTTT.

The rearrangement links TRBV12-3 or TRBV12-4 to TRBJ1-2, with D tentatively TRBD1 (5 bases). V lost 5 bases and J 2 bases, leaving 15 bases between the germline ends. This CDR3 has 15 residues. CDR3 in DNA: TGTGCCAGCAGTCCGTTGACAGAGATGAACTATGGCTACACCTTC. This translates into CASSPLTEMNYGYTF.

This clonotype was detected ten times or more. The chain uses TRBV29-1 and TRBJ2-6; D unclear. This CDR3 is built from 14 residues. Trimming removed 3 bases from V and 3 bases from J, with 9 bases in between. Germline loops: CDR1 SQVTM, CDR2 ANQGSEA. The CDR3 DNA follows: TGCAGCGTTGATGGAGCTCGTGGGGCCAACGTCCTGACTTTC. Translated: CSVDGARGANVLTF.

Here the CDR3 DNA reads TGTGCCAGCAGCCTGGACAGCGCGAACACCGGGGAGCTGTTTTTT. Protein: CASSLDSANTGELFF. The chain recombines TRBV6-4 with TRBJ2-2, with D perhaps TRBD1 (6 bases). V was shortened by 6 bases and J by 0 bases, with 11 bases between the two germline ends. Germline-derived CDR1 and CDR2 are MRHNA and SNTAGT. The CDR3 contains 15 residues.

This clonotype was recorded a few times. The genes are TRBV7-9 and TRBJ1-1; D unresolved. The CDR3 is made up of 14 amino acids. Germline V gene sequence: CDR1 SEHNR, CDR2 FQNEAQ (reference sequence). V dropped 0 bases and J dropped 1 base, with 6 bases sitting between them. The CDR3 loop is CASSLAHTNTEAFF. The DNA of the CDR3 is TGTGCCAGCAGCTTAGCGCACACGAACACTGAAGCTTTCTTT.

This chain uses TRBV27 with TRBJ1-1; 9 bases align to TRBD1. The CDR3 loop spans 15 amino acids. Unmatched junction bases numbered 9, after V lost 1 base and J lost 9 bases. CDR1 is MNHEY, CDR2 SMNVEV, per germline (reference sequence). CDR3 DNA sequence: TGTGCCAGCAGTTTATTGGGACAGGGAATCCCTAAAGCTTTCTTT. Its protein is CASSLLGQGIPKAFF.

The genes are TRBV29-1 and TRBJ2-2; D is unresolved. The CDR3 contains 14 residues. With 2 bases removed from V and 3 bases from J, the gap between germline ends came to 10 bases. CDR1 and CDR2 from the germline V gene are SQVTM and ANQGSEA. The CDR3 nucleotides read TGCAGCGTTGAAAATTCTCAGTACACCGGGGAGCTGTTTTTT. It codes for CSVENSQYTGELFF.

This rearrangement joins TRBV5-5 to TRBJ2-1; 12 bases are a match to TRBD2. The CDR3 spans 15 residues. The J segment lost 10 bases and the V segment lost 4 bases, leaving 9 bases of the junction unmatched. Germline CDR1 reads SGHKS; CDR2 reads YYEKEE (reference sequence). The CDR3 is CASSLLAGGPNEQFF. The CDR3 nucleotides read TGTGCCAGCAGCCTACTAGCGGGAGGTCCGAACGAGCAGTTCTTC.

This clonotype was counted only a few times. The chain carries TRBV10-2 and TRBJ1-5; 9 bases line up with TRBD1. The CDR3 runs to 14 residues. The germline gives CDR1 WSHSY, CDR2 SAAADI. With 3 bases clipped from V and 7 bases from J, the junction kept 4 bases outside the gene matches. The CDR3 spells CASSDRTGVQPQHF. Written as DNA, the CDR3 is TGCGCCAGCAGTGATCGGACAGGGGTACAGCCCCAGCATTTT.

A few counts support this clonotype. The V gene is TRBV6-6, the J gene TRBJ1-4; the match to TRBD1 covers 8 bases. The CDR3 is 13 residues long. After removal of 4 bases from V and 7 bases from J, the junction contained 2 bases not matched to a gene. Per germline, CDR1 MNHNY and CDR2 SVGAGI (reference sequence). DNA of the CDR3: TGTGCCAGCAGTTTCGGGACAGGTGAAAAACTGTTTTTT. As protein: CASSFGTGEKLFF.

This chain joins TRBV4-3 and TRBJ1-5; D is perhaps TRBD1 (5 bases). CDR1 and CDR2 (germline): LGHNA, YSLEER. Between the trimmed V and J ends, which lost 1 base and 7 bases, there was a span of 11 bases. The CDR3 runs to 14 residues. The CDR3 bases are TGCGCCAGCAGCCAAGTGGGAGGGGCCCAGCCCCAGCATTTT. Its protein is CASSQVGGAQPQHF.

This clonotype occurred a few times. The chain employs TRBV9 and TRBJ2-7; 8 bases align to TRBD2. The CDR3 length is 15 residues. V lost 0 bases and J lost 6; bases outside the gene matches: 8. Germline values: CDR1 SGDLS, CDR2 YYNGEE. As DNA, the CDR3 is TGTGCCAGCAGCGTAGAGGCAGCGGGAGTTTTCGAGCAGTACTTC. Protein product: CASSVEAAGVFEQYF.

This clonotype turned up a few times. V is TRBV29-1 and J is TRBJ1-1; D not resolved. CDR1 is SQVTM and CDR2 is ANQGSEA in the germline V gene. V was shortened by 0 bases and J by 5 bases, with 7 bases between the two germline ends. The CDR3 has 12 amino acids. CDR3 sequence reads: CSVEDGLTEAFF. The CDR3 DNA reads as TGCAGCGTTGAAGATGGGCTTACTGAAGCTTTCTTT.

The chain recombines TRBV5-1 with TRBJ2-7; 8 positions match TRBD2. The ends lost 5 bases at V and 7 bases at J; junction bases unmatched: 11. This CDR3 spans 14 amino acids. Per germline, CDR1 SGHRS and CDR2 YFSETQ. The CDR3, as DNA: TGCGCCAGCAGTACCGGGACTAGACCGGGAGAGCAGTACTTC. Encoded protein: CASSTGTRPGEQYF.